The subject of this entry is one TCR beta chain. This clonotype registers as medium-sized (0.01 to 0.1%) within its sample. Its antigen is not yet known. Base-call qualities are not available, and no considerably larger clone is one nucleotide away. The library was prepared using PCR. This sample was sequenced with an Illumina HiSeq 4000. Bulk TCR libraries were made following a previously described method, with the TCR primers given in Table S5. Total RNA was purified with the Qiagen AllPrep DNA/RNA kit. Reads from multiple sequencing runs of the same library were pooled before analysis. In the original analysis: Reads were retained only if the reads had an exact TCR constant sequence, and the retained reads were trimmed to 150 nt and grouped according to their 12-nt molecular barcodes. Within each barcode group, reads were sub-clustered at a 15% Levenshtein threshold, and quality-weighted consensus sequences were built per RNA molecule. Non-functional sequences were removed, as were lower-count sequences one edit away from another. On the basis of fitting two negative binomial distributions, barcode sub-clusters with fewer than 20% of the maximum read count were discarded. TCRdb's own reprocessing of the public reads used fastp at Q25 and MiXCR and kept productive beta chains. Rows are combined by CDR3 protein, so each entry shows the most common genes and DNA. The V and J calls and clone size come from TCRdb's table, not from the authors' own analysis. Counted in this sample were 35,000 or so distinct CDR3 sequences; about a fifth of them appeared once. Roughly 1% of the sample is taken by the ten largest.

Libraries of naive CD8 T cells were generated from roughly 21,000 to 960,000 sorted cells, with 10%, 30% or 50% of the purified RNA used. Naive CD8 T cells were FACS-sorted as CD8+CD4-CCR7+CD45RA+ on a BD FACSAria II into RLT Plus buffer. Detection sensitivity was tested by spiking Jurkat RNA equal to about 10 TCR copies' worth into samples containing 20,000-1,000,000 naive CD8 T cells. CD8 T cells were enriched with RosetteSep CD8+ T Cell Enrichment Cocktail and Ficoll-Paque, followed by ACK red cell lysis. Trimming accounts for 1 base at V and 2 bases at J, while the number of junction bases matched to no gene is 7. CDR1 and CDR2 were assigned from the germline V gene as SGHTA and FQGNSA. Counted from cysteine to phenylalanine, this CDR3 has 17 amino acids. Only the CDR3 region is kept as DNA, spanning 51 bases read in frame from base 1. This sample is part of a study of molecular identifiers for immune sequencing clone quantification (dated 2018 in TCRdb). Regarding the research as a whole: In a replicate experiment, RNA from about 21,000 or 97,000 naive CD8 T cells was split into five aliquots, four of which were sequenced. CD8 T cells were used in a methods study to benchmark molecular-identifier clustering-based TCR repertoire sequencing (MIDCIRS) and TCR RNA copy counting.

Overall study outcomes, separate from this receptor: Modeling gave about 3 recovered TCR RNA copies per cell versus approximately 9 by digital PCR, implying about 30% capture efficiency. Even against a background of one million naive CD8 T cells, spiked-in Jurkat TCR RNA amounting to a single cell's worth was reported to be detectable. Highly expanded clone sizes could be underestimated because identical TCR molecules may share a barcode. In CMV-specific effector cells, clones with more than 20 RNA copies accounted for over 98% of molecules, whereas in naive cells such clones accounted for under 1%. The naive libraries included spiked-in Jurkat TCR RNA (roughly nine copies' worth), and this Jurkat TCR RNA is not part of the donor repertoire. Without barcode sub-clustering, chimeric consensus sequences inflated TCR diversity; chimeras reached as high as 47%.

This receptor was taken from a human donor in good health. Some libraries in this study had Jurkat cell RNA spiked in. Recombination joined TRBV7-2 with TRBJ2-3; TRBD2 lines up with 9 middle nucleotides. The sample comprised naive CD8+ T cells from blood, with Jurkat cell RNA spiked in. Per the publication, the cell subset or site label means: FACS-sorted CD8+CD4-CCR7+CD45RA+ naive T cells. The DNA reads as follows: TGTGCCAGCAGCTTAGGACGACTAGCGGATTACACAGATACGCAGTATTTT. This translates into CASSLGRLADYTDTQYF.